This entry is about one T cell receptor beta chain. The V and J ends lost 5 bases and 5 bases respectively, with 19 bases between them. This CDR3 has 15 residues. The germline CDR1 and CDR2 sequences are SGHNT and YENEEA. The data belong to a study of blood T cell repertoires in COVID-19. As for the study in general: Specimens from acute and convalescent COVID-19 originated in the United States, Italy and Spain.

Measured with immunoSEQ multiplex PCR; TCRdb has only the in-frame clones, and not every one. Of 200,000 to 250,000 clones listed, under 90% are singletons. The sample taken for sequencing was PBMCs or T cells enriched from blood (not recorded which). This rearrangement joins TRBV11-3 to TRBJ2-7, with D maybe TRBD1 (6 bases). The clonotype comes from a man aged 60 to 69 who had recovered from COVID-19. CDR3: CASSPITTGIHEQYF. The DNA of the CDR3 is TGTGCCAGCAGCCCAATCACCACAGGGATCCACGAGCAGTACTTC.